This TCR beta chain is from a study of cytomegalovirus exposure and HLA in healthy donors. The length of the CDR3 is 16 residues. The J segment lost 1 base and the V segment lost 4 bases, leaving 4 bases of the junction unmatched. In germline, CDR1 is SGHTA, CDR2 FQGNSA. Vbeta (60) and Jbeta (13) primers were used in the PCR. Measured with immunoSEQ multiplex PCR; TCRdb has only the in-frame clones, and not every one. This repertoire shows 200,000 or so clones, under 90% found once; its top ten account for around 0.1%. In this sample, this clone turned up once. The antigen remains unidentified. General study points: HLA alleles were associated with 18,000 or so TCR beta sequences in a later analysis at 0.05 false discovery rate.

This receptor was obtained from a boy younger than 10 in good health and CMV-seronegative. The sequencing input was PBMCs. V usage is TRBV7-2 and J usage is TRBJ1-4; 9 bases fit TRBD1. As DNA, the CDR3 is TGTGCCAGCAGCTCGCCGGGACAGGGAACTAATGAAAAACTGTTTTTT. It is translated as CASSSPGQGTNEKLFF.